One and the same sample provided the 29 T cell receptor beta chains below, sequenced in a study of long-term antiretroviral therapy in people with HIV. At the survey level, the v3.0 immunoSEQ assay was run. TCRdb's copy holds only in-frame clones and misses some; the assay was immunoSEQ multiplex PCR. The sample comprises some 28,000 clones, around 84% of which are singletons, and around 4.5% rests with the top ten. Material: unsorted PBMCs, obtained 0.8 years after starting antiretroviral therapy. The receptor source for this set is a woman between 25 and 40 years old with HIV.

The J gene is TRBJ1-1, the V gene TRBV9; D not certain. The CDR3 loop spans 11 amino acids. The germline V and J ends were trimmed by 4 bases and 3 bases, with 4 bases remaining between them. The V gene's germline CDR1 is SGDLS and CDR2 YYNGEE. The CDR3 region is CASSPDTEAFF. The CDR3 DNA sequence: TGTGCCAGCAGCCCCGACACTGAAGCTTTCTTT. The whole variable domain, filled in from reference TRBV9 and TRBJ1-1, reads DSGVTQTPKHLITATGQRVTLRCSPRSGDLSVYWYQQSLDQGLQFLIQYYNGEERAKGNILERFSAQQFPDLHSELNLSSLELGDSALYFCASSPDTEAFFGQGTRLTVV.

The chain couples TRBV18 to TRBJ2-5; TRBD1 might be the D (6 bases). The CDR3 runs 13 residues. Trimming cost V 5 bases and J 4 bases, with 11 bases left between them. The germline gives CDR1 KGHSH, CDR2 LQKENI. This CDR3 reads CASSSIQGETQYF. CDR3 DNA sequence: TGTGCCAGCTCAAGCATACAGGGAGAGACCCAGTACTTC.

The rearrangement uses TRBV2 and TRBJ1-1; tentatively, D is TRBD1 (6 bases). The CDR3 consists of 14 residues. V gave up 4 bases and J gave up 0 bases, with 9 bases separating them. Germline CDR1 SNHLY, CDR2 FYNNEI. CDR3 sequence: CASSVGGMNTEAFF. The CDR3 DNA is TGTGCCAGCAGTGTAGGGGGAATGAACACTGAAGCTTTCTTT.

V gene TRBV5-5 combines with J gene TRBJ1-1, with D unresolved. The CDR3 has 17 amino acids. Germline loops: CDR1 SGHKS, CDR2 YYEKEE (reference sequence). Trimming took 5 bases from V and 3 from J, leaving 23 bases between them. CDR3 nucleotide sequence: TGTGCCAGCAGTCGAGGATTGGGCTCGGAGTTCCACACTGAAGCTTTCTTT. Translation: CASSRGLGSEFHTEAFF.

This clone was found a few times. The chain is built from TRBV19 and TRBJ1-2, with no clear D. V lost 1 base and J lost 1, with 7 bases in between. Germline V gene lookup returns CDR1 LNHDA and CDR2 SQIVND (reference sequence). This CDR3 spans 14 amino acids. CDR3 DNA sequence: TGTGCCAGTAGTATAGGTCCTCTTAACTATGGCTACACCTTC. It yields the protein CASSIGPLNYGYTF.

This chain uses TRBV5-6 with TRBJ2-3; either TRBD1 or TRBD2 may fit D (5 bases each). CDR3 length: 15 residues. The germline V gene encodes CDR1 SGHDT and CDR2 YYEEEE. Trimming stripped 3 bases from V and 2 bases from J, with 13 bases between. CDR3 in DNA: TGTGCCAGCAGCTATTCCCGGGACCTCACAGATACGCAGTATTTT. Protein: CASSYSRDLTDTQYF.

The V call is TRBV5-4, the J call TRBJ1-3; weak D call: TRBD1 (6 bases). CDR1 is SGHNT and CDR2 is YYREEE in the germline V gene (reference sequence). Trimming took off 2 bases at V and 2 bases at J, with 11 bases between the two ends. This CDR3 contains 15 residues. The DNA of the CDR3 is TGTGCCAGCAGCTTTGGCCAGGGGACTGGAAACACCATATATTTT. This codes for CASSFGQGTGNTIYF. Using reference TRBV5-4 and TRBJ1-3 for the parts outside the CDR3, the full variable domain is ETGVTQSPTHLIKTRGQQVTLRCSSQSGHNTVSWYQQALGQGPQFIFQYYREEENGRGNFPPRFSGLQFPNYSSELNVNALELDDSALYLCASSFGQGTGNTIYFGEGSWLTVV.

The gene calls are TRBV2 and TRBJ1-5; 9 positions match TRBD1. CDR1 SNHLY and CDR2 FYNNEI come from the germline V gene. This CDR3 has 15 residues. V lost 7 bases and J lost 4; bases outside the gene matches: 8. The CDR3 spells CASNFDRGGNQPQHF. In nucleotides, the CDR3 is TGTGCCAGCAACTTCGACAGGGGGGGAAATCAGCCCCAGCATTTT.

J is TRBJ1-3 and V is TRBV13; no clear D. Trimming pared 6 bases from V and 4 bases from J, leaving 4 bases between. The CDR3 loop spans 11 amino acids. The germline V gene encodes CDR1 PRHDT and CDR2 FYEKMQ (reference sequence). In DNA form, the CDR3 reads TGTGCCAGCAGATTCGGAAACACCATATATTTT. Encoded protein: CASRFGNTIYF.

The rearrangement uses TRBV7-9 and TRBJ2-1; TRBD1 or TRBD2 may be the D gene (6 bases each). Germline assignment: CDR1 SEHNR and CDR2 FQNEAQ (reference sequence). V lost 3 bases and J lost 14, with 11 bases in between. This CDR3 region has 11 residues. The CDR3 nucleotides read TGTGCCAGCAGCTTTGGCGGGGACAAGTTCTTC. This translates into CASSFGGDKFF.

This clone was picked up one time. The chain combines TRBV10-3 with TRBJ1-1; 8 bases match TRBD1. The V segment lost 5 bases and the J segment 5 bases; nucleotides outside the gene matches: 7. Per germline, CDR1 ENHRY and CDR2 SYGVKD. This CDR3 is 14 amino acids long. The CDR3 DNA reads TGTGCCATCAGTAAGGACAGGGTGTGGACTGAAGCTTTCTTT. Encoded protein: CAISKDRVWTEAFF.

Of note for this clone: One junction end disagrees with the germline gene, perhaps due to a read error. The rearrangement links TRBV7-3 to TRBJ1-1, with D unclear. The germline gives CDR1 SGHTA, CDR2 FQGTGA. This CDR3 region has 13 residues. CDR3 bases: TGTGCCAGCAGCCTAACGGCGAACACTGAAGCTTTCTTT. Protein sequence: CASSLTANTEAFF.

The V call is TRBV19, the J call TRBJ2-7; weak D call: TRBD2 (6 bases). The V gene's germline CDR1 is LNHDA and CDR2 SQIVND (reference sequence). The V end was cut by 5 bases, the J end by 6 bases, with 29 bases between. This CDR3 has 18 amino acids. CDR3 sequence reads: CASSRTAPGLGSVGEQYV. The DNA of the CDR3 is TGTGCCAGTAGTCGAACAGCACCGGGACTTGGCAGTGTAGGCGAGCAGTACGTC.

The V gene is TRBV10-3, the J gene TRBJ1-1; TRBD1 matches 10 bases. This CDR3 has 16 amino acids. V was pared by 0 bases and J by 5 bases, with 6 bases of the junction left unmatched. CDR1 is ENHRY, CDR2 SYGVKD, per germline. The CDR3 spells CAISESGTGDLTEAFF. CDR3 nucleotides: TGTGCCATCAGTGAGTCCGGGACAGGGGATTTGACTGAAGCTTTCTTT.

The rearrangement joins TRBV7-3 to TRBJ2-7; D perhaps matches TRBD2 (6 bases). Trimming shortened V by 3 bases and J by 4 bases, and 10 bases separated the two germline ends. The CDR3 extends over 13 amino acids. Germline loops: CDR1 SGHTA, CDR2 FQGTGA. The CDR3 loop is CASSFGGEYEQYF. In DNA, the CDR3 is TGTGCCAGCAGCTTCGGAGGGGAGTACGAGCAGTACTTC. Drawing the rest from reference TRBV7-3 and TRBJ2-7, the complete variable domain is GAGVSQTPSNKVTEKGKYVELRCDPISGHTALYWYRQSLGQGPEFLIYFQGTGAADDSGLPNDRFFAVRPEGSVSTLKIQRTERGDSAVYLCASSFGGEYEQYFGPGTRLTVT.

The chain employs TRBV2 and TRBJ1-3; D is ambiguous. Per germline, CDR1 SNHLY and CDR2 FYNNEI. Trimming removed 7 bases from V and 0 bases from J, with 10 bases in between. This CDR3 has 14 residues. CDR3 protein: CASNGENSGNTIYF. The CDR3 DNA reads as TGTGCCAGCAATGGGGAGAACTCTGGAAACACCATATATTTT.

V is TRBV27 and J is TRBJ1-2; D is perhaps TRBD1 (6 bases). The CDR3 covers 14 residues. Germline CDR1 and CDR2: MNHEY and SMNVEV (reference sequence). Between the trimmed V and J ends, which lost 5 bases and 6 bases, there was a span of 16 bases. In nucleotides, the CDR3 is TGTGCCAGCAGTCTCCGGGGACGGGACAATGGCTACACCTTC. This codes for CASSLRGRDNGYTF.

This sequence joins TRBV19 and TRBJ2-7; 8 nucleotides line up with TRBD1. The CDR3 sequence is 14 residues long. From germline, CDR1 is LNHDA and CDR2 SQIVND (reference sequence). V lost 9 bases and J lost 4; bases outside the gene matches: 11. The CDR3 nucleotides read TGTGCCAGCCGACTCGACAGGGGCTCTTACGAGCAGTACTTC. Its translation is CASRLDRGSYEQYF.

This clone was seen a few times. The chain employs TRBV7-2 and TRBJ1-4; D may be TRBD1 (5 bases). Germline CDR1 SGHTA, CDR2 FQGNSA. Trimming removed 5 bases from V and 3 bases from J, with 13 bases in between. This CDR3 comprises 15 residues. CDR3 amino acids: CASSRDSKANEKLFF. CDR3 bases: TGTGCCAGCAGCCGTGACAGTAAAGCTAATGAAAAACTGTTTTTT.

V and J are TRBV5-4 and TRBJ2-3, with a possible D match to TRBD2 (5 bases). V lost 4 bases to trimming and J lost 8 bases, with 17 bases between them. Per germline, CDR1 SGHNT and CDR2 YYREEE (reference sequence). The CDR3 is 14 residues long. CDR3 bases: TGTGCCAGCAGCCGGGGTACGAGCGAGGGTACGCAGTATTTT. It codes for CASSRGTSEGTQYF.

The CDR3 nucleotides read TGTGCCAGCAGCCCCAGGGAGGCAGGGGCCAACGTCCTGACTTTC. Translation: CASSPREAGANVLTF. This chain links TRBV27 with TRBJ2-6; TRBD2 might be the D (6 bases). Trimming shortened V by 6 bases and J by 4 bases, and 13 bases separated the two germline ends. Germline V gene sequence: CDR1 MNHEY, CDR2 SMNVEV (reference sequence). CDR3 length: 15 amino acids.

The chain is built from TRBV29-1 and TRBJ1-2; D not resolved. The CDR3 extends over 12 amino acids. Trimming removed 2 bases at V and 6 bases at J, with 10 bases between. From germline, CDR1 is SQVTM and CDR2 ANQGSEA. The CDR3 sequence: CSVELGADGYTF. DNA for the CDR3: TGCAGCGTTGAATTGGGCGCGGATGGCTACACCTTC.

The rearrangement links TRBV19 to TRBJ1-5, with D perhaps matching TRBD1 (5 bases). CDR1 is LNHDA and CDR2 is SQIVND in the germline V gene (reference sequence). Trimming pared 8 bases from V and 3 bases from J, leaving 20 bases between. The CDR3 runs to 16 residues. CDR3 DNA sequence: TGTGCCAGTCGCGACACTCAGACAGATTTCAATCAGCCCCAGCATTTT. This gives the protein CASRDTQTDFNQPQHF.

This sequence joins TRBV9 and TRBJ1-1; D remains unclear. This CDR3 is 14 amino acids long. V lost 3 bases and J 5 bases, leaving 14 bases between the germline ends. Germline-derived CDR1 and CDR2 are SGDLS and YYNGEE. DNA of the CDR3: TGTGCCAGCAGCGGAGGAATCGAATTTACTGAAGCTTTCTTT. Its protein is CASSGGIEFTEAFF. Full variable domain (rest looked up from reference TRBV9 and TRBJ1-1): DSGVTQTPKHLITATGQRVTLRCSPRSGDLSVYWYQQSLDQGLQFLIQYYNGEERAKGNILERFSAQQFPDLHSELNLSSLELGDSALYFCASSGGIEFTEAFFGQGTRLTVV.

The chain has TRBV19 and TRBJ1-5; D not certain. CDR1 is LNHDA and CDR2 is SQIVND in the germline V gene (reference sequence). The length of the CDR3 is 14 residues. V was cut by 6 bases and J by 0 bases, with 9 bases left in between. The CDR3, as DNA: TGTGCCAGTAGCCCACGTAATAGCAATCAGCCCCAGCATTTT. It encodes CASSPRNSNQPQHF.

The gene calls are TRBV9 and TRBJ1-1, with a tentative D call TRBD1 (5 bases). Trimming left V 0 bases short and J 3 bases short, with 9 bases between. The CDR3 runs 14 residues. The germline gives CDR1 SGDLS, CDR2 YYNGEE. The CDR3 protein is CASSVARADTEAFF. The CDR3, as DNA: TGTGCCAGCAGCGTAGCCAGGGCGGACACTGAAGCTTTCTTT.

The chain combines TRBV4-2 with TRBJ1-1, with 8 bases fitting TRBD1. The CDR3 has 21 residues. Germline V lookup: CDR1 LGHNA, CDR2 YNFKEQ. V shed 0 bases, J shed 0 bases, and the junction held 18 bases outside the gene matches. This CDR3 reads CASSQDLKFGDRGLMNTEAFF. In DNA, the CDR3 is TGTGCCAGCAGCCAAGATTTGAAATTCGGCGACAGGGGCTTAATGAACACTGAAGCTTTCTTT.

J is TRBJ2-1 and V is TRBV5-8; D perhaps matches TRBD1 (6 bases). From germline, CDR1 is SGHTS and CDR2 YDEGEE. This CDR3 is built from 15 residues. Trimming shortened V by 2 bases and J by 1 base, and 10 bases separated the two germline ends. DNA for the CDR3: TGTGCCAGCAGCTTAACAGGGAATTCCTACAATGAGCAGTTCTTC. This encodes CASSLTGNSYNEQFF. Full variable domain (rest looked up from reference TRBV5-8 and TRBJ2-1): EAGVTQSPTHLIKTRGQQATLRCSPISGHTSVYWYQQALGLGLQFLLWYDEGEERNRGNFPPRFSGRQFPNYSSELNVNALELEDSALYLCASSLTGNSYNEQFFGPGTRLTVL.

J is TRBJ1-1 and V is TRBV7-8, with no clear D. Germline V gene data show CDR1 as SGHVS and CDR2 as FQNEAQ. V was clipped by 0 bases and J by 11 bases, with 16 bases between them. CDR3 size: 14 residues. The CDR3 sequence is CASSLAGGLRAAFF. CDR3 nucleotide sequence: TGTGCCAGCAGCTTAGCGGGCGGACTTCGGGCCGCTTTCTTT.